This TCR beta chain was captured by sequencing in a study of T-cell reconstitution after alpha-beta-depleted transplantation in children. This clonotype was counted many times. Trimming shortened V by 0 bases and J by 6 bases, and 14 bases separated the two germline ends. This CDR3 has 16 amino acids. Germline CDR1 is LGHNA and CDR2 is YSLEER. Preparation of the TCRbeta library was carried out with unique molecular identifiers. TCRdb re-called the PCR reads through MiXCR, storing one row per CDR3 protein. Of 540,000 or so distinct CDR3 sequences in the sample, about 23% were seen once. The clonotype was recovered from a boy less than two years old who had a stem cell transplant for acute myeloid leukemia, so the T cells may come from the graft donor. The sequences come from PBMCs, mostly from graft donor cells, collected 360 days after TCRalphabeta/CD19-depleted stem cell transplant. This sequence joins TRBV4-3 and TRBJ2-2, with D tentatively TRBD1 (6 bases). Written as DNA, the CDR3 is TGCGCCAGCAGCCAAGAGCGTGGGACAACCGCCGGGGAGCTGTTTTTT. It encodes CASSQERGTTAGELFF.